The entry that follows covers one T cell receptor (beta chain) sequence. The antigen is not known. Profiled with immunoSEQ multiplex PCR; TCRdb holds only in-frame clones, not every one. Among 80,000 or so clones listed, around 80% were seen once. The sort gate was single viable CD3+CD4+CD8-CD45RO+ cells for memory CD4+ T cells. Total CD4+ T cells were enriched by CD4 positive selection. CDR1 is SGHNT and CDR2 is YYREEE in the germline V gene (reference sequence). The V and J ends lost 7 bases and 7 bases respectively, with 23 bases between them. CDR3 length: 16 residues. This entry belongs to a study of memory CD4+ T cells and cytomegalovirus serostatus. Whole-study findings and limits: About 40% of the roughly 160 known CMV-associated TCRbeta sequences appeared in CD4+ memory.

The sample was memory CD4+ T cells from blood. This receptor was obtained from an adult in good health and CMV-seropositive. The chain uses TRBV5-4 and TRBJ2-2, with TRBD1 as a possible D gene (6 bases). CDR3 residues: CASLVPRDTPNGELFF. The CDR3 DNA follows: TGTGCCAGCCTCGTGCCCCGGGACACACCAAACGGGGAGCTGTTTTTT.